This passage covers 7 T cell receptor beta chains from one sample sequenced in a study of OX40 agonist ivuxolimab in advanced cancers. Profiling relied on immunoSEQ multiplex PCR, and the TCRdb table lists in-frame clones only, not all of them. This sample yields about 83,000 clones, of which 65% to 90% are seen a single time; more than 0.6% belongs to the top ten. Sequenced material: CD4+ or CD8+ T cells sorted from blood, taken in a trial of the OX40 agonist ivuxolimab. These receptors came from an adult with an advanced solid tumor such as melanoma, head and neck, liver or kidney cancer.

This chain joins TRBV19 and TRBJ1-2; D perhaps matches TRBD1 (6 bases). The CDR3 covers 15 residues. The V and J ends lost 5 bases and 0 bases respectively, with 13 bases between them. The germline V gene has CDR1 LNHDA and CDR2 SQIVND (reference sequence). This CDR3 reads CASSPSTGSNYGYTF. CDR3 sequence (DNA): TGTGCCAGTAGTCCGTCGACAGGATCTAACTATGGCTACACCTTC.

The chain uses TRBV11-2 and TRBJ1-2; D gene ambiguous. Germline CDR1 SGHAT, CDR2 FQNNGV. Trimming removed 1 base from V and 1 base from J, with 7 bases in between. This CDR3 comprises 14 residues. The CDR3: CASSLAGGNYGYTF. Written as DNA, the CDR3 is TGTGCCAGCAGCTTAGCGGGCGGTAACTATGGCTACACCTTC.

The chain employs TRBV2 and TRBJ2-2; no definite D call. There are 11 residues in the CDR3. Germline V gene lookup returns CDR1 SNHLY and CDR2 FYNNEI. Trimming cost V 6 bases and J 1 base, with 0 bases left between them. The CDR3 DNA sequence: TGTGCCAGCAGGAACACCGGGGAGCTGTTTTTT. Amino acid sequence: CASRNTGELFF.

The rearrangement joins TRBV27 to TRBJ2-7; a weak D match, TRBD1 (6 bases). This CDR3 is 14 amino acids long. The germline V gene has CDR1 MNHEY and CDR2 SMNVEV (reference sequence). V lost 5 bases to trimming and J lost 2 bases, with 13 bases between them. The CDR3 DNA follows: TGTGCCAGCAGTCCCACAGGGCTGGCCTACGAGCAGTACTTC. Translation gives CASSPTGLAYEQYF.

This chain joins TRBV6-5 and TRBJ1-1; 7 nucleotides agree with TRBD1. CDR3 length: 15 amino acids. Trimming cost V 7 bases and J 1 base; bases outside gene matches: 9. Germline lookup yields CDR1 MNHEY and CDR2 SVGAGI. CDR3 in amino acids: CASITGGTANTEAFF. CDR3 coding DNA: TGTGCCAGCATTACGGGGGGGACAGCGAACACTGAAGCTTTCTTT.

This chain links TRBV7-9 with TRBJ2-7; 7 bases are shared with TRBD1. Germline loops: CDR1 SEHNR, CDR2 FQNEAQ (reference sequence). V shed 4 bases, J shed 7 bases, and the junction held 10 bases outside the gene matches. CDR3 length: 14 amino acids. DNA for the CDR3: TGTGCCAGCAGCTCCCACAGGGGATCGGGGGAGCAGTACTTC. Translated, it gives CASSSHRGSGEQYF.

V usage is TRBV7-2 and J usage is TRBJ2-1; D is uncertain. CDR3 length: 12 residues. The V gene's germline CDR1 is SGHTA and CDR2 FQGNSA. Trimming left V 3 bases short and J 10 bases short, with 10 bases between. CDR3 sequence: CASSLPRLEQFF. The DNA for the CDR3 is TGTGCCAGCAGCTTGCCCCGACTGGAGCAGTTCTTC. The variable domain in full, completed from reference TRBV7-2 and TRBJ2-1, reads GAGVSQSPSNKVTEKGKDVELRCDPISGHTALYWYRQSLGQGLEFLIYFQGNSAPDKSGLPSDRFSAERTGGSVSTLTIQRTQQEDSAVYLCASSLPRLEQFFGPGTRLTVL.